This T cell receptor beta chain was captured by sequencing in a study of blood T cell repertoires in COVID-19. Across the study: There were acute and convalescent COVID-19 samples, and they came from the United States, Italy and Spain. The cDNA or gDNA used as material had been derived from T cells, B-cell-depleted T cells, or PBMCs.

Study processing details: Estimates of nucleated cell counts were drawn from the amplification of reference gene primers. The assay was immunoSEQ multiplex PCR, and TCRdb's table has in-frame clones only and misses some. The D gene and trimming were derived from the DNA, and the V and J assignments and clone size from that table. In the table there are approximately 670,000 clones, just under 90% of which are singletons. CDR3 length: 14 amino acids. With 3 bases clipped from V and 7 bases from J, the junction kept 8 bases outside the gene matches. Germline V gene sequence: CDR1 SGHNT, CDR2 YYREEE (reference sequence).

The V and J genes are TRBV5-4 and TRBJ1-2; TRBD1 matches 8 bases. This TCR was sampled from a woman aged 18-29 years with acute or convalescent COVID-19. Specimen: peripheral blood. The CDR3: CASSWGQDTFGYTF. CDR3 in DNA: TGTGCCAGCAGCTGGGGACAGGATACTTTTGGCTACACCTTC.